This T cell receptor (beta chain) was identified during a study of spatial heterogeneity in lung cancer. On the study more broadly: Consistent detection of more beta-chain than alpha-chain sequences was observed. Unique TCR and UMI combinations averaged more than ten appearances each in raw reads.

Comments on this clonotype: This beta chain represents an off-target read in a library built for alpha chains; its size is of limited meaning.

Every individual TCR cDNA molecule carried its own unique molecular identifier, which allowed correction of PCR and sequencing errors. Each CDR3 protein is one row after TCRdb ran MiXCR on the 5' RACE reads. The sample records about 1,100 distinct CDR3 sequences, about half being singletons. The CDR3 runs 11 residues. Trimming stripped 4 bases from V and 7 bases from J, with 5 bases between. Germline CDR1 is SGHTA and CDR2 is FQGNSA. Time point of the sample: sample taken at primary tumor resection. Without sorting, whole RNA was sequenced from tumor, nontumor lung or frozen PBMC. 72 TRACERx patients with early, untreated non-small cell lung cancer donated samples.

This chain links TRBV7-2 with TRBJ2-1; D gene ambiguous. The receptor was isolated from a male donor with early-stage non-small cell lung cancer. The input for sequencing was PBMCs, taken at surgery. The CDR3 is CASSSWNEQFF. The CDR3 bases are TGTGCCAGCAGCTCCTGGAATGAGCAGTTCTTC.